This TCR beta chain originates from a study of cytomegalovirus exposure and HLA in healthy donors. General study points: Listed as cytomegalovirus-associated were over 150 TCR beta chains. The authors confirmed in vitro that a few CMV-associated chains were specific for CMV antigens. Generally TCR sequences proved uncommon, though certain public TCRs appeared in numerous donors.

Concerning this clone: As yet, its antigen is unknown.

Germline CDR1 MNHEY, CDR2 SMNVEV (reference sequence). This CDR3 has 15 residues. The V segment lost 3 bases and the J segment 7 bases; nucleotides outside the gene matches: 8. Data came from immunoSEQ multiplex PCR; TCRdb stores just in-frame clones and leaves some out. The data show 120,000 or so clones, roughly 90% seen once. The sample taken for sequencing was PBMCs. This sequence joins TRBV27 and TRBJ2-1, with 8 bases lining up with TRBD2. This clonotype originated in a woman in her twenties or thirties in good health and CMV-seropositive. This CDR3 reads CASSFLGLAANEQFF. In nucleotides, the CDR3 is TGTGCCAGCAGTTTCCTAGGACTAGCAGCGAATGAGCAGTTCTTC.